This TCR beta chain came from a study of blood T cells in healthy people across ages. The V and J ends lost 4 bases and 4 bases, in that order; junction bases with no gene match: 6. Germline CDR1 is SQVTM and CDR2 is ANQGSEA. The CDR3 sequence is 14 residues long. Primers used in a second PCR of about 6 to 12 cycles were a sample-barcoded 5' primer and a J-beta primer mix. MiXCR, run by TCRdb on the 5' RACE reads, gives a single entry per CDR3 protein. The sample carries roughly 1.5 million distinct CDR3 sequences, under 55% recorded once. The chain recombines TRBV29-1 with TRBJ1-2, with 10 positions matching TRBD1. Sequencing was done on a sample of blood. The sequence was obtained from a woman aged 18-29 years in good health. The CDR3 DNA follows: TGCAGCGTTGGGGGACAGGGGTTTGGCTATGGCTACACCTTC. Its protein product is CSVGGQGFGYGYTF.